These 18 T cell receptor beta chains were sequenced from one sample in a study of shared clonotypes between healthy human individuals. Sequencing was performed with immunoSEQ multiplex PCR; in TCRdb, only in-frame clones are kept and a portion is missing. The data show about 2 million clones, 90% to 95% seen once. Sequenced sample: naive CD4+ T cells sorted from blood. Subset reported: CD45RA+ positively selected. These receptors all stem from a man aged 18 to 30 in good health.

V gene TRBV6-6 combines with J gene TRBJ2-1, with 8 bases aligning to TRBD2. The CDR3 covers 15 residues. V was pared by 2 bases and J by 8 bases, with 8 bases of the junction left unmatched. Looked up from germline, CDR1 is MNHNY and CDR2 is SVGAGI (reference sequence). The chain's CDR3 is CASSYRGAGDDEQFF. Here the CDR3 DNA reads TGTGCCAGCAGTTACCGCGGAGCGGGGGACGATGAGCAGTTCTTC.

V gene TRBV7-6 combines with J gene TRBJ2-3; 10 nucleotides match TRBD2. V shed 2 bases, J shed 0 bases, and the junction held 8 bases outside the gene matches. This CDR3 region has 18 residues. The germline V gene encodes CDR1 SGHVS and CDR2 FNYEAQ. The CDR3 sequence is CASSLRLAGVGSTDTQYF. The CDR3, as DNA: TGTGCCAGCAGCTTAAGGCTAGCGGGGGTAGGGAGCACAGATACGCAGTATTTT. Full variable domain (outside the CDR3, taken from reference TRBV7-6 and TRBJ2-3): GAGVSQSPRYKVTKRGQDVALRCDPISGHVSLYWYRQALGQGPEFLTYFNYEAQQDKSGLPNDRFSAERPEGSISTLTIQRTEQRDSAMYRCASSLRLAGVGSTDTQYFGPGTRLTVL.

The V gene is TRBV4-1, the J gene TRBJ2-7, with 7 bases lining up with TRBD1. Germline loops: CDR1 MGHRA, CDR2 YSYEKL. The V and J ends lost 3 bases and 5 bases, in that order; junction bases with no gene match: 10. CDR3 length equals 15 residues. This CDR3 is CASSQLIQGKHEQYF. In nucleotides, the CDR3 is TGCGCCAGCAGCCAGTTAATACAGGGGAAACACGAGCAGTACTTC.

V usage is TRBV6-5 and J usage is TRBJ1-4; D uncertain. Germline V CDR1 and CDR2: MNHEY, SVGAGI. CDR3 length: 15 amino acids. The germline V and J ends were trimmed by 6 bases and 4 bases, with 15 bases remaining between them. The CDR3 spells CASRALRKSNEKLFF. CDR3 nucleotide sequence: TGTGCCAGCAGGGCCCTCAGGAAAAGTAATGAAAAACTGTTTTTT.

This clone has just a few counts. J is TRBJ2-7 and V is TRBV25-1; 7 nucleotides align to TRBD2. The germline CDR1 and CDR2 sequences are MGHDK and SYGVNS. The CDR3 consists of 13 residues. The junction had 1 base not matched to a gene; V was cut back by 5 bases and J by 0 bases. CDR3 sequence: CASSPSGSYEQYF. CDR3 DNA sequence: TGTGCCAGCAGTCCTAGCGGCTCCTACGAGCAGTACTTC.

The chain is built from TRBV5-1 and TRBJ2-5; TRBD1 agrees at 10 bases. The V gene end was trimmed by 4 bases and the J gene end by 10 bases; junction bases not matched to a gene: 10. The CDR3 covers 14 residues. From germline, CDR1 is SGHRS and CDR2 YFSETQ. CDR3 residues: CASSVGTGDRVQYF. The CDR3 DNA reads TGCGCCAGCAGCGTAGGGACAGGGGATAGAGTCCAGTACTTC.

About this clone itself: The sample holds other DNA sequences that translate to the same CDR3. The rearrangement joins TRBV6-5 to TRBJ2-7; TRBD2 aligns across 8 bases. This CDR3 region has 16 residues. The V segment lost 0 bases and the J segment 4 bases; nucleotides outside the gene matches: 8. In germline, CDR1 is MNHEY, CDR2 SVGAGI. DNA of the CDR3: TGTGCCAGCAGTTACTCGAGTCTAGCGGGTGCTTACGAGCAGTACTTC. Amino acid sequence: CASSYSSLAGAYEQYF.

This clone occurred once. The chain is built from TRBV6-5 and TRBJ1-1; no clear D. The CDR3 covers 16 residues. The germline V gene has CDR1 MNHEY and CDR2 SVGAGI. V shed 0 bases and J shed 0 bases, with 11 bases lying between them. The CDR3 sequence is CASSYSQSYMNTEAFF. The CDR3, as DNA: TGTGCCAGCAGTTACTCGCAGTCTTACATGAACACTGAAGCTTTCTTT.

As to this clone: In the same sample, other DNA sequences code for this CDR3. The rearrangement uses TRBV7-2 and TRBJ2-7; 11 positions match TRBD1. The ends lost 1 base at V and 7 bases at J; junction bases unmatched: 6. Looked up from germline, CDR1 is SGHTA and CDR2 is FQGNSA. The CDR3 is 15 residues long. CDR3 sequence: CASSLVGTGGGEQYF. In nucleotides, the CDR3 is TGTGCCAGCAGCTTAGTTGGGACAGGGGGAGGGGAGCAGTACTTC.

The V call is TRBV5-1, the J call TRBJ2-1; 9 nucleotides line up with TRBD1. The CDR3 runs 18 residues. Germline V CDR1 and CDR2: SGHRS, YFSETQ. With 3 bases clipped from V and 2 bases from J, the junction kept 12 bases outside the gene matches. The DNA for the CDR3 is TGCGCCAGCAGCTCCCCTACCGGGACAGGGAGAACCTACAATGAGCAGTTCTTC. Translation gives CASSSPTGTGRTYNEQFF.

This clone was seen only once. The rearrangement links TRBV10-1 to TRBJ1-1; no reliable D call. This CDR3 contains 13 residues. Germline V gives CDR1 WNHNN, CDR2 SYGVQD (reference sequence). V gave up 3 bases and J gave up 2 bases, with 7 bases separating them. Written as DNA, the CDR3 is TGCGCCAGCAGTGACCAACTTAACACTGAAGCTTTCTTT. It codes for CASSDQLNTEAFF.

The rearrangement joins TRBV2 to TRBJ2-5; either TRBD1 or TRBD2 may fit D (6 bases each). Trimming cost V 7 bases and J 4 bases, with 28 bases left between them. The CDR3 covers 18 residues. The germline V gene encodes CDR1 SNHLY and CDR2 FYNNEI. The CDR3 nucleotides read TGTGCCAGCACCGTAACCGAACAGGGACTTTCATTAGGAGAGACCCAGTACTTC. Its protein is CASTVTEQGLSLGETQYF.

The gene calls are TRBV7-2 and TRBJ2-5; 8 nucleotides line up with TRBD2. V gave up 1 base and J gave up 6 bases; unmatched junction bases: 4. This CDR3 contains 14 residues. Germline CDR1 and CDR2: SGHTA and FQGNSA. CDR3 DNA sequence: TGTGCCAGCAGCTTAGATCCTAGCGGGCAGACCCAGTACTTC. This translates into CASSLDPSGQTQYF.

This clone was recorded once. This chain links TRBV10-3 with TRBJ1-5; D might be TRBD1 (6 bases). The CDR3 length is 14 residues. Per germline, CDR1 ENHRY and CDR2 SYGVKD. The V gene lost 1 base and the J gene lost 5 bases, with 9 bases spanning the gap. CDR3 nucleotides: TGTGCCATCAGTGAGTTGGACAGTTATCAGCCCCAGCATTTT. The encoded protein is CAISELDSYQPQHF.

The V gene is TRBV7-9, the J gene TRBJ1-2, with a possible D match to TRBD1 (5 bases). V lost 1 base, J lost 1 base, and 16 bases lay in between. CDR3 size: 17 residues. The V gene's germline CDR1 is SEHNR and CDR2 FQNEAQ (reference sequence). CDR3 coding DNA: TGTGCCAGCAGCTTAGGAGGGGTTGGGAGAAGTAACTATGGCTACACCTTC. Its protein is CASSLGGVGRSNYGYTF.

V usage is TRBV7-6 and J usage is TRBJ2-2; D may be TRBD2 (5 bases). The CDR3 has 16 amino acids. The V gene lost 5 bases and the J gene lost 2 bases, with 15 bases spanning the gap. Germline assignment: CDR1 SGHVS and CDR2 FNYEAQ. CDR3 nucleotides: TGTGCCAGCAGCATTCTAGCTCCCACCAACACCGGGGAGCTGTTTTTT. This gives the protein CASSILAPTNTGELFF.

This chain joins TRBV5-6 and TRBJ2-2, with D tentatively TRBD1 (5 bases). The germline V gene has CDR1 SGHDT and CDR2 YYEEEE. V was pared by 1 base and J by 4 bases, with 14 bases between. The CDR3 has 16 residues. The CDR3 region is CASSLRRVSSTGELFF. In DNA, the CDR3 is TGTGCCAGCAGCTTGCGCAGGGTATCGAGCACCGGGGAGCTGTTTTTT.

J is TRBJ2-1 and V is TRBV7-9; D is uncertain. CDR3 length: 8 residues. Germline CDR1 SEHNR, CDR2 FQNEAQ (reference sequence). With 3 bases removed from V and 14 bases from J, the gap between germline ends came to 2 bases. DNA of the CDR3: TGTGCCAGCAGCTTGAAGTTCTTC. Protein sequence: CASSLKFF.